Listed here are 17 T cell receptor beta chains from one sample, sequenced in a study of type 1 and type 2 diabetes patients (dated by TCRdb to 2016 to 2018). The sequencer listed for this sample is Illumina MiSeq. Genomic DNA from sorted T cell subsets served as template for TCRbeta CDR3 amplification. The TCRbeta CDR3 region was amplified by multiplex PCR with 30 forward and 13 reverse primers. TCRdb applied fastp at Q25 and MiXCR to the public reads, then kept only in-frame beta chains. Identical CDR3 proteins give one entry, which carries the most common genes and DNA. Across this sample there are some 250,000 distinct CDR3 sequences, with over 45% seen only once. Of the sample, about 13% falls within the top ten clones. Material: peripheral blood mononuclear cells (PBMCs). The origin of the receptors is a man aged 18 to 35 with type 2 diabetes.

This clonotype showed up just a few times. This rearrangement joins TRBV7-2 to TRBJ1-5; D not certain. CDR1 and CDR2 (germline): SGHTA, FQGNSA. The CDR3 is 13 amino acids. The germline V and J ends were trimmed by 0 bases and 1 base, with 1 base remaining between them. As DNA, the CDR3 is TGTGCCAGCAGCTTAGCCAGCAATCAGCCCCAGCATTTT. It codes for CASSLASNQPQHF.

This clonotype was observed a few times. The rearrangement links TRBV18 to TRBJ2-5; D ambiguous. This CDR3 is built from 13 residues. Trimming shortened V by 5 bases and J by 0 bases, and 7 bases separated the two germline ends. Germline V gene sequence: CDR1 KGHSH, CDR2 LQKENI. For the CDR3, the DNA is TGTGCCAGCTCAGCAGGCAACCAAGAGACCCAGTACTTC. Encoded protein: CASSAGNQETQYF. The full variable domain, its missing parts supplied by reference TRBV18 and TRBJ2-5, is NAGVMQNPRHLVRRRGQEARLRCSPMKGHSHVYWYRQLPEEGLKFMVYLQKENIIDESGMPKERFSAEFPKEGPSILRIQQVVRGDSAAYFCASSAGNQETQYFGPGTRLLVL.

A single count supports this clonotype. The V gene is TRBV4-1, the J gene TRBJ1-6, with 9 positions matching TRBD1. The CDR3 covers 18 residues. Germline CDR1 reads MGHRA; CDR2 reads YSYEKL. The V and J ends lost 3 bases and 3 bases, in that order; junction bases with no gene match: 9. For the CDR3, the DNA is TGCGCCAGCAGCCAGACCGGGACAGGGTATTTCTATAATTCACCCCTCCACTTT. Translated: CASSQTGTGYFYNSPLHF.

This chain links TRBV9 with TRBJ2-2; D possibly corresponds to TRBD2 (5 bases). The CDR3 is 16 amino acids. CDR1 is SGDLS, CDR2 YYNGEE, per germline. V gave up 2 bases and J gave up 5 bases, with 16 bases separating them. Here the CDR3 reads CASSVFRDPVTGELFF. In DNA, the CDR3 is TGTGCCAGCAGCGTTTTCCGGGATCCGGTAACCGGGGAGCTGTTTTTT.

CDR3 protein: CASSQGPGRATSHYTF. For the CDR3, the DNA is TGCGCCAGCAGCCAAGGACCGGGACGGGCGACCTCTCACTACACCTTC. The V gene is TRBV4-1, the J gene TRBJ1-2; tentative D call: TRBD1 (5 bases). V was shortened by 1 base and J by 10 bases, with 22 bases between the two germline ends. Germline V gene lookup returns CDR1 MGHRA and CDR2 YSYEKL. The CDR3 has 16 residues.

The genes are TRBV6-9 and TRBJ2-7; perhaps TRBD2 as D (5 bases). The CDR3 is 16 residues long. Trimming took 2 bases from V and 3 from J, leaving 17 bases between them. CDR1 is MNHGY, CDR2 SVAAGI, per germline. CDR3 DNA: TGTGCCAGCAGTTATCGCGGGCGGGTCGACAACTACGAGCAGTACTTC. It translates to CASSYRGRVDNYEQYF.

The chain joins TRBV4-1 to TRBJ2-7, with TRBD1 matching over 9 bases. This CDR3 region has 16 residues. The ends lost 4 bases at V and 2 bases at J; junction bases unmatched: 9. Germline CDR1 MGHRA, CDR2 YSYEKL. The CDR3 is CASSPRPGTGTYEQYF. Here the CDR3 DNA reads TGCGCCAGCAGCCCCCGACCCGGGACAGGGACCTACGAGCAGTACTTC.

This clonotype was seen ten or more times. The chain is built from TRBV10-3 and TRBJ2-7; either TRBD1 or TRBD2 may fit D (6 bases each). Germline V gene lookup returns CDR1 ENHRY and CDR2 SYGVKD. V lost 7 bases, J lost 0 bases, and 13 bases lay in between. This CDR3 contains 14 residues. The CDR3 bases are TGTGCCATCACCGCGGGACACTACTCCTACGAGCAGTACTTC. It is translated as CAITAGHYSYEQYF.

CDR3 bases: TGTGCCTGGAGTTTGCTTGGATCCCAAGAGACCCAGTACTTC. Translation: CAWSLLGSQETQYF. The chain has TRBV30 and TRBJ2-5, with D unresolved. CDR3 length: 14 residues. V was trimmed by 2 bases and J by 1 base, leaving 11 bases between them. Germline V gene data show CDR1 as GTSNPN and CDR2 as SVGIG (reference sequence).

The gene calls are TRBV5-1 and TRBJ2-3, with D perhaps TRBD2 (6 bases). This CDR3 region has 14 residues. Germline assignment: CDR1 SGHRS and CDR2 YFSETQ. V dropped 1 base and J dropped 4 bases, with 10 bases sitting between them. The CDR3 sequence: CASSLWGDPDTQYF. In nucleotides, the CDR3 is TGCGCCAGCAGCTTGTGGGGGGATCCAGATACGCAGTATTTT.

V gene TRBV7-2 combines with J gene TRBJ1-1, with D tentatively TRBD1 (5 bases). V was shortened by 6 bases and J by 0 bases, with 11 bases between the two germline ends. Germline V gene sequence: CDR1 SGHTA, CDR2 FQGNSA. This CDR3 spans 14 amino acids. CDR3 sequence reads: CASSTGFMNTEAFF. CDR3 DNA: TGTGCCAGCAGTACAGGTTTCATGAACACTGAAGCTTTCTTT.

This clonotype turned up a few times. A read error may account for a junction end that differs from germline. The chain uses TRBV7-7 and TRBJ2-2, with 10 bases matching TRBD2. Germline values: CDR1 SSHAT, CDR2 FNYEAQ (reference sequence). This CDR3 spans 14 amino acids. The DNA for the CDR3 is TGTGCTAGCAGCTTAGGACTAGCGGCCGGGGAGCTGTTTTTT. Translation: CASSLGLAAGELFF.

The chain recombines TRBV24-1 with TRBJ2-3; weak D call: TRBD2 (5 bases). The ends were cut back, 0 bases at V and 0 bases at J, with 9 bases in the middle. Germline V gives CDR1 KGHDR, CDR2 SFDVKD. The CDR3 is made up of 16 amino acids. CDR3 residues: CATSDLTGGSTDTQYF. Written as DNA, the CDR3 is TGTGCCACCAGTGATTTGACTGGCGGGAGCACAGATACGCAGTATTTT.

The CDR3 loop is CASSLGAGGNEQYF. Here the CDR3 DNA reads TGTGCCAGCAGTTTGGGAGCGGGAGGGAACGAGCAGTACTTC. This chain links TRBV7-2 with TRBJ2-7; TRBD2 aligns across 10 bases. The CDR3 has 14 residues. The germline CDR1 and CDR2 sequences are SGHTA and FQGNSA. V dropped 6 bases and J dropped 5; count of bases not matched to a gene: 7.

The rearrangement links TRBV30 to TRBJ2-1; possible D gene TRBD1, 6 bases. The V gene lost 1 base and the J gene lost 3 bases, with 7 bases spanning the gap. CDR1 is GTSNPN and CDR2 is SVGIG in the germline V gene (reference sequence). The CDR3 runs 13 residues. The CDR3 DNA sequence: TGTGCCTGGAGTGGACAGGTCTACAATGAGCAGTTCTTC. This translates into CAWSGQVYNEQFF.

This clonotype was observed a few times. This sequence joins TRBV7-9 and TRBJ2-5; D call uncertain. The CDR3 consists of 15 residues. Per the germline V gene, CDR1 is SEHNR and CDR2 is FQNEAQ (reference sequence). V gave up 6 bases and J gave up 1 base, with 15 bases separating them. The CDR3 here is CASSENSVGQETQYF. The CDR3, as DNA: TGTGCCAGCAGTGAAAACTCCGTCGGCCAAGAGACCCAGTACTTC. Full variable domain (outside the CDR3, taken from reference TRBV7-9 and TRBJ2-5): DTGVSQNPRHKITKRGQNVTFRCDPISEHNRLYWYRQTLGQGPEFLTYFQNEAQLEKSRLLSDRFSAERPKGSFSTLEIQRTEQGDSAMYLCASSENSVGQETQYFGPGTRLLVL.

A remark on this clonotype: One end of the junction varies from germline; a read error may be responsible. This chain joins TRBV10-1 and TRBJ2-7; 7 nucleotides agree with TRBD1. Germline CDR1 is WNHNN and CDR2 is SYGVQD (reference sequence). The CDR3 consists of 14 residues. CDR3 loop: CASSRGGSIHEQYF. CDR3 DNA: TGTGCCAGCAGTCGAGGGGGCTCAATCCACGAGCAGTACTTC.